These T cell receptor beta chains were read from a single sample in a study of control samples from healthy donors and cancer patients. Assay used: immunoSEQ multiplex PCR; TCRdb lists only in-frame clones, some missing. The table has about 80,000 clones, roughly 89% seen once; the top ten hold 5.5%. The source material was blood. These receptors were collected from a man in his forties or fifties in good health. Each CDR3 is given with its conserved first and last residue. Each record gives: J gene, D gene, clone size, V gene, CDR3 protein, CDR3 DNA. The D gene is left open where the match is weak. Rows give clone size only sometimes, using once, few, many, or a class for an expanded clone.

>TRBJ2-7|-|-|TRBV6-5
CASSYSIVGGLHEQYF
TGTGCCAGCAGTTACTCTATAGTGGGGGGGCTTCACGAGCAGTACTTC
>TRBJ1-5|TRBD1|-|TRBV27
CASSLSRDRGLASNQPQHF
TGTGCCAGCAGCCTCAGCAGGGACAGGGGATTGGCAAGCAATCAGCCCCAGCATTTT
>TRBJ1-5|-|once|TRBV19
CASSRQNSNQPQHF
TGTGCCAGTAGTCGACAGAATAGCAATCAGCCCCAGCATTTT
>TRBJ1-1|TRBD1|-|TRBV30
CAWSDGDRSKAFF
TGTGCCTGGAGTGACGGGGACAGGTCCAAAGCTTTCTTT
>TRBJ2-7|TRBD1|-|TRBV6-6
CASSSPGQQYEQYF
TGTGCCAGCAGTTCTCCGGGACAGCAGTACGAGCAGTACTTC
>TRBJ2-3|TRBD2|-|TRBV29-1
CSVGTSGGADTQYF
TGCAGCGTCGGGACTAGCGGGGGGGCAGATACGCAGTATTTT
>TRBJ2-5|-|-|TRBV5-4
CASSRLLEAEETQYF
TGTGCCAGCAGCCGCCTTCTAGAGGCGGAAGAGACCCAGTACTTC
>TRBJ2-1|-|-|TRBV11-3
CASSDGGTYNEQFF
TGTGCCAGCAGCGACGGGGGAACCTACAATGAGCAGTTCTTC
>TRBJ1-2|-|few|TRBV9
CASSLLGNDYGYTF
TGTGCCAGCAGTCTCCTGGGGAACGACTATGGCTACACCTTC
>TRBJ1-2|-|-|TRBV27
CASRADQQLGGYTF
TGTGCCAGCAGGGCAGACCAACAGCTAGGTGGCTACACCTTC
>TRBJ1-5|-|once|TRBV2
CASGMTAYSNQPQHF
TGTGCCAGCGGAATGACAGCTTATAGCAATCAGCCCCAGCATTTT
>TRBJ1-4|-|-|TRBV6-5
CASRGEWEKLFF
TGTGCCAGCAGGGGGGAGTGGGAAAAACTGTTTTTT
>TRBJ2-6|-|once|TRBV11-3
CASSLVFGSGANVLTF
TGTGCCAGCAGCTTAGTATTTGGGTCTGGGGCCAACGTCCTGACTTTC
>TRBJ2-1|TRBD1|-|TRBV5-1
CASSPTGGSYNEQFF
TGCGCCAGCAGCCCGACAGGGGGCTCCTACAATGAGCAGTTCTTC
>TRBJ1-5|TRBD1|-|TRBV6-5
CASRVGTADQPQHF
TGTGCCAGCAGGGTCGGGACAGCGGATCAGCCCCAGCATTTT
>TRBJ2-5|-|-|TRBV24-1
CATSDVWRGGRRETQYF
TGTGCCACCAGTGATGTGTGGAGGGGGGGCCGGAGGGAGACCCAGTACTTC
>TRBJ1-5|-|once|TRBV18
CASSLDRTSNQPQHF
TGTGCCAGCTCACTGGACAGAACAAGCAATCAGCCCCAGCATTTT
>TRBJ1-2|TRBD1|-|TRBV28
CASRGQGHGYTF
TGTGCCAGCAGGGGACAGGGTCATGGCTACACCTTC
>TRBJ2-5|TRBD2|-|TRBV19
CASRERGSGGHQETQYF
TGTGCCAGTAGGGAACGAGGGAGCGGGGGGCACCAAGAGACCCAGTACTTC
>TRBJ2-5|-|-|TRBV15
CATNPIDRKETQYF
TGTGCCACCAACCCGATCGACAGGAAAGAGACCCAGTACTTC
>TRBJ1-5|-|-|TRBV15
CATSRDLGGLGNQPQHF
TGTGCCACCAGCAGAGATCTGGGGGGACTCGGCAATCAGCCCCAGCATTTT
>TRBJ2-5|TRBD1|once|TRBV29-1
CSVGTGGAETQYF
TGCAGCGTTGGGACAGGAGGCGCGGAGACCCAGTACTTC
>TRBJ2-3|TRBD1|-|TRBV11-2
CASSFVPGQVTQYF
TGTGCCAGCAGCTTCGTCCCGGGACAGGTTACGCAGTATTTT
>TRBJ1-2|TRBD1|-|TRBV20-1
CSASQGARGYTF
TGCAGTGCCAGTCAGGGGGCCCGGGGCTACACCTTC
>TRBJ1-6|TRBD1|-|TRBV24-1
CATTIGQVNSPLHF
TGTGCCACCACCATTGGACAGGTTAATTCACCCCTCCACTTT
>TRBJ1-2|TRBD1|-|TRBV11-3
CASSLAPGQGNGYTF
TGTGCCAGCAGCTTAGCCCCGGGACAGGGGAATGGCTACACCTTC
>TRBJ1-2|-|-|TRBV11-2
CASSASGRTDGYTF
TGTGCCAGCAGCGCCTCAGGGAGAACGGATGGCTACACCTTC
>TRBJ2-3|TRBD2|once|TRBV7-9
CASSPFSGGETDTQYF
TGTGCCAGCAGCCCCTTTAGCGGGGGGGAGACAGATACGCAGTATTTT
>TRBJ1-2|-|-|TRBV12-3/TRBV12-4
CASSWDPSYGYTF
TGTGCCAGCAGTTGGGATCCAAGCTATGGCTACACCTTC
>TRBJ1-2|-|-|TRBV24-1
CATSDLSGYTF
TGTGCCACCAGTGATTTGTCGGGCTACACCTTC
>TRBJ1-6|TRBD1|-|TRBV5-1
CASSLVGTGDGVANSPLHF
TGCGCCAGCAGCTTGGTCGGGACAGGGGACGGGGTTGCTAATTCACCCCTCCACTTT
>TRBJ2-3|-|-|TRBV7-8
CASSLARGDTQYF
TGTGCCAGCAGCTTAGCGCGGGGAGATACGCAGTATTTT
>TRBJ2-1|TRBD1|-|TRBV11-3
CASSLGQGAKNEQFF
TGTGCCAGCAGCCTAGGACAGGGGGCTAAGAATGAGCAGTTCTTC
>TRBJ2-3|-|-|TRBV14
CASSQEPGGDGTDTQYF
TGTGCCAGCAGCCAAGAGCCGGGGGGCGATGGCACAGATACGCAGTATTTT
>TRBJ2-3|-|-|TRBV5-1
CASSLRTNPESTQYF
TGCGCCAGCAGCTTGCGGACGAACCCTGAGAGTACGCAGTATTTT
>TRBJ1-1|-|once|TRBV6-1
CASSDLGQPQNTEAFF
TGTGCCAGCAGTGACCTTGGACAGCCTCAGAACACTGAAGCTTTCTTT
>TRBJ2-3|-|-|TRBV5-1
CASSSGQPGVTQYF
TGCGCCAGCAGCTCTGGACAGCCAGGAGTTACGCAGTATTTT
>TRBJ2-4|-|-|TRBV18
CASSPAQIGENIQYF
TGTGCCAGCTCACCCGCCCAGATTGGGGAAAACATTCAGTACTTC
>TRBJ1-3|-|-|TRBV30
CAWSRQARLSGNTIYF
TGTGCCTGGAGTCGGCAGGCTAGACTCTCTGGAAACACCATATATTTT
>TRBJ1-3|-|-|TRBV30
CAWSAGSGNTIYF
TGTGCCTGGAGTGCGGGGTCTGGAAACACCATATATTTT
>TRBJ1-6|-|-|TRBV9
CASSPRTVDPYNSPLHF
TGTGCCAGCAGCCCGCGGACCGTCGATCCTTATAATTCACCCCTCCACTTT
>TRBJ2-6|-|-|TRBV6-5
CASSARVGANVLTF
TGTGCCAGCAGCGCTCGGGTGGGGGCCAACGTCCTGACTTTC
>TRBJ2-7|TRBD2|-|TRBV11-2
CASRIPGGEQYF
TGTGCCAGCAGGATACCGGGAGGCGAGCAGTACTTC
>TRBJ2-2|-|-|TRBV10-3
CAIMRGTGELFF
TGTGCCATCATGAGGGGTACCGGGGAGCTGTTTTTT
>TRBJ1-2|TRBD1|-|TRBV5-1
CASSFRDSLNSYTF
TGCGCCAGCAGCTTCCGGGACAGCTTAAATAGCTACACCTTC
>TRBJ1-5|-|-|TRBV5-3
CARSLGEDQPQHF
TGTGCCAGAAGCTTGGGGGAGGACCAGCCCCAGCATTTT
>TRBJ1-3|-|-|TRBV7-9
CASSLVQGDTIYF
TGTGCCAGCAGCTTAGTTCAGGGCGACACCATATATTTT
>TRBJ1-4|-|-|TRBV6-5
CASRIQGKEKLFF
TGTGCCAGCAGAATACAGGGAAAAGAAAAACTGTTTTTT
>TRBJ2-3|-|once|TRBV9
CASSVQGLADTQYF
TGTGCCAGCAGCGTTCAGGGTCTCGCAGATACGCAGTATTTT
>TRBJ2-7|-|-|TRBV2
CASRTRTYEQYF
TGTGCCAGCAGGACTAGGACCTACGAGCAGTACTTC
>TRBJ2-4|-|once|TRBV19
CATATEGSWDIQYF
TGTGCCACCGCCACAGAGGGCTCTTGGGACATTCAGTACTTC